This passage covers 9 T cell receptor beta chains from one sample sequenced in a study of vaccination and CD4 T cells after COVID-19. Researchers used the Oncomine TCR Beta short-read assay to sequence DNA from cultured CD4+ T cells. TCRdb re-derived calls from the PCR reads in MiXCR, one entry per CDR3 protein. The sample yields thousands of distinct CDR3 sequences, roughly 21% seen once. Treatment: approximately 9-day PBMC culture with coronavirus spike peptide pools or control peptides (ViraFEST assay). Their antigens remain unidentified. Sample: CD4+ T cells from blood, cultured in vitro. The receptor source for this set is a human donor who had recovered from COVID-19.

This clonotype ranks as medium-sized. The chain joins TRBV7-2 to TRBJ2-7; no definite D call. This CDR3 contains 14 residues. V was shortened by 4 bases and J by 6 bases, with 16 bases between the two germline ends. The germline V gene has CDR1 SGHTA and CDR2 FQGNSA. CDR3 DNA: TGTGCCAGCAGCTCCCAACTCCCCTTTTTCGAGCAGTACTTC. It is translated as CASSSQLPFFEQYF.

The chain recombines TRBV9 with TRBJ2-3; TRBD1 aligns across 8 bases. Germline CDR1 and CDR2: SGDLS and YYNGEE. This CDR3 comprises 14 residues. V dropped 4 bases and J dropped 3; count of bases not matched to a gene: 4. The CDR3 DNA follows: TGTGCCAGCAGCACAGGGGGTTGGACAGATACGCAGTATTTT. Translated, it gives CASSTGGWTDTQYF.

By share of the sample, this clonotype is medium-sized. V is TRBV6-1 and J is TRBJ1-1; 9 bases agree with TRBD1. The germline gives CDR1 MNHNS, CDR2 SASEGT. Trimming took 7 bases from V and 5 from J; bases not matched to a gene: 5. The CDR3 is 13 residues long. CDR3 in amino acids: CASTRQGGTEAFF. Written as DNA, the CDR3 is TGTGCCAGCACCAGACAGGGGGGAACTGAAGCTTTCTTT.

In its sample, this clonotype is medium-sized. V and J are TRBV19 and TRBJ1-2, with D hard to call. This CDR3 contains 16 residues. The germline V and J ends were trimmed by 10 bases and 4 bases, with 25 bases remaining between them. Germline CDR1 LNHDA, CDR2 SQIVND (reference sequence). Written as DNA, the CDR3 is TGTGCCACCAACACCCAAAAGGTCTCTGTAGCCTATGGCTACACCTTC. Its protein is CATNTQKVSVAYGYTF.

A few counts support this clonotype. V and J are TRBV6-4 and TRBJ2-7; 8 bases are a match to TRBD1. The CDR3 totals 15 residues. The V gene end was trimmed by 3 bases and the J gene end by 2 bases; junction bases not matched to a gene: 6. Germline CDR1 MRHNA, CDR2 SNTAGT. CDR3 DNA: TGTGCCAGCAGTGAGATAGGACAGGGACCCTACGAGCAGTACTTC. It is translated as CASSEIGQGPYEQYF.

This chain connects TRBV12-3 or TRBV12-4 to TRBJ1-2; weak D call: TRBD1 (6 bases). Trimming took 3 bases from V and 4 from J, leaving 15 bases between them. The CDR3 totals 15 residues. The CDR3 loop reads CASSFYQGRFYGYTF. The CDR3 DNA sequence: TGTGCCAGCAGTTTCTACCAGGGGCGTTTCTATGGCTACACCTTC.

The chain is built from TRBV12-2 and TRBJ2-7; TRBD1, the table's D call, lacks a check against the DNA. TRBV12-2 counts as a pseudogene. This CDR3 comprises 16 residues. CDR3 loop: CASRLVVGTQSYEQYF. The CDR3 DNA reads as TGTGCAAGTCGCTTAGTAGTAGGGACACAATCCTACGAGCAGTACTTC.

This clonotype was counted once. Sequence at one end of the junction differs from germline and may be a read error. This chain connects TRBV7-9 to TRBJ1-1; D is uncertain. Germline V CDR1 and CDR2: SEHNR, FQNEAQ (reference sequence). The CDR3 has 14 residues. The CDR3 loop reads CTSSAEARHTEAFF. DNA for the CDR3: TGTACCAGCAGCGCCGAAGCCAGGCACACTGAAGCTTTCTTT. Drawing the rest from reference TRBV7-9 and TRBJ1-1, the complete variable domain is DTGVSQNPRHKITKRGQNVTFRCDPISEHNRLYWYRQTLGQGPEFLTYFQNEAQLEKSRLLSDRFSAERPKGSFSTLEIQRTEQGDSAMYLCTSSAEARHTEAFFGQGTRLTVV.

This clonotype was seen a few times. This chain joins TRBV12-3 or TRBV12-4 and TRBJ1-2, with a weak D call TRBD1 (5 bases). There are 12 residues in the CDR3. V dropped 3 bases and J dropped 7 bases, with 9 bases sitting between them. The CDR3: CASSFGGRGYTF. The CDR3 DNA reads TGTGCCAGCAGTTTTGGGGGTCGTGGCTACACCTTC.